Presented here are 20 T cell receptor beta chains from one specimen sequenced in a study of lymphopenia after photon versus proton radiotherapy. Libraries were prepared by immunoSEQ multiplex PCR; TCRdb keeps only in-frame clonotypes and omits some of them. The table records fewer than 70,000 clones, 87% of them present only once. This material consisted of peripheral blood, taken from a patient treated with proton-based radiotherapy. The receptors stem from a man older than 75 with esophageal cancer.

This sequence joins TRBV30 and TRBJ1-1; the D is unclear. V shed 0 bases and J shed 0 bases, with 5 bases lying between them. Germline V gene data show CDR1 as GTSNPN and CDR2 as SVGIG (reference sequence). This CDR3 is built from 13 residues. The DNA for the CDR3 is TGTGCCTGGAGTGTACAAGTGAACACTGAAGCTTTCTTT. Its translation is CAWSVQVNTEAFF.

The V gene is TRBV2, the J gene TRBJ2-4, with 7 bases lining up with TRBD1. V shed 4 bases, J shed 6 bases, and the junction held 3 bases outside the gene matches. Germline values: CDR1 SNHLY, CDR2 FYNNEI. The CDR3 consists of 13 residues. The CDR3 sequence: CASSGQGINIQYF. The DNA of the CDR3 is TGTGCCAGCAGTGGACAGGGAATAAACATTCAGTACTTC.

The J gene is TRBJ1-2, the V gene TRBV11-2, with 7 bases aligning to TRBD1. The CDR3 consists of 13 residues. J was trimmed by 8 bases and V by 5 bases; bases with no gene match: 8. Germline CDR1 and CDR2: SGHAT and FQNNGV. CDR3 sequence reads: CASSRTGLDGYTF. For the CDR3, the DNA is TGTGCCAGCAGCAGGACAGGCCTTGACGGCTACACCTTC.

V gene TRBV9 combines with J gene TRBJ1-1; D is unresolved. Germline CDR1 reads SGDLS; CDR2 reads YYNGEE. Trimming left V 0 bases short and J 1 base short, with 10 bases between. CDR3 length: 15 amino acids. DNA of the CDR3: TGTGCCAGCAGCGTAGGAACTCCCTGGAACACTGAAGCTTTCTTT. This translates into CASSVGTPWNTEAFF.

This clone was counted between two and nine times. The chain uses TRBV19 and TRBJ1-1; D might be TRBD1 (5 bases). This CDR3 has 14 amino acids. Trimming removed 2 bases from V and 5 bases from J, with 12 bases in between. Germline CDR1 is LNHDA and CDR2 is SQIVND (reference sequence). CDR3 nucleotides: TGTGCCAGTAGTATATCGGGGCGGAATACTGAAGCTTTCTTT. Translated: CASSISGRNTEAFF.

The chain uses TRBV30 and TRBJ1-6; 8 nucleotides agree with TRBD1. In germline, CDR1 is GTSNPN, CDR2 SVGIG (reference sequence). CDR3 length: 14 amino acids. The CDR3 sequence: CAYTGQGYNSPLHF. The CDR3 DNA sequence: TGTGCTTACACCGGACAGGGTTATAATTCACCCCTCCACTTT.

The chain uses TRBV30 and TRBJ1-1; perhaps TRBD1 as D (5 bases). The V gene lost 4 bases and the J gene lost 0 bases, with 15 bases spanning the gap. Germline values: CDR1 GTSNPN, CDR2 SVGIG (reference sequence). This CDR3 is built from 15 residues. In nucleotides, the CDR3 is TGTGCCTGGATTTCGAGAGGGACCATGAACACTGAAGCTTTCTTT. It codes for CAWISRGTMNTEAFF.

This clone was counted once. The chain carries TRBV4-1 and TRBJ2-3; 13 bases fit TRBD2. The CDR3 has 16 amino acids. Trimming removed 0 bases from V and 7 bases from J; junction bases left unmatched: 4. Germline CDR1 is MGHRA and CDR2 is YSYEKL. CDR3 sequence (DNA): TGCGCCAGCAGCCAAGATAGGGGGACTAGCGGGAATACGCAGTATTTT. This gives the protein CASSQDRGTSGNTQYF.

This clone showed up many times. CDR3 sequence (DNA): TGTGCCAGCAGTTATCTCGGGACAGGGTCCGAGCAGTACTTC. It yields the protein CASSYLGTGSEQYF. The V gene is TRBV6-5, the J gene TRBJ2-7, with 9 positions matching TRBD1. Germline V gene data show CDR1 as MNHEY and CDR2 as SVGAGI. Germline trimming cut 3 bases from V and 6 bases from J; bases unmatched to any gene: 6. This CDR3 is 14 amino acids long.

This chain links TRBV11-3 with TRBJ2-7, with D maybe TRBD2 (5 bases). CDR3 length: 14 amino acids. Germline CDR1 is SGHNT and CDR2 is YENEEA. Trimming removed 1 base at V and 0 bases at J, with 7 bases between. The CDR3 region has the DNA TGTGCCAGCAGCTTAGGTGGAGGCTCCTACGAGCAGTACTTC. This gives the protein CASSLGGGSYEQYF. The full variable domain, with the rest looked up from reference TRBV11-3 and TRBJ2-7, is EAGVVQSPRYKIIEKKQPVAFWCNPISGHNTLYWYLQNLGQGPELLIRYENEEAVDDSQLPKDRFSAERLKGVDSTLKIQPAELGDSAVYLCASSLGGGSYEQYFGPGTRLTVT.

The DNA of the CDR3 is TGTGCCAGCAGCTTGGTCCCAGCGGGAGTGGGGGATACGCAGTATTTT. It encodes CASSLVPAGVGDTQYF. The chain joins TRBV5-8 to TRBJ2-3; 8 bases are shared with TRBD2. The germline V gene has CDR1 SGHTS and CDR2 YDEGEE. V was pared by 0 bases and J by 6 bases, with 9 bases of the junction left unmatched. The CDR3 is 16 amino acids. The entire variable domain, with the rest obtained from reference TRBV5-8 and TRBJ2-3, is as follows: EAGVTQSPTHLIKTRGQQATLRCSPISGHTSVYWYQQALGLGLQFLLWYDEGEERNRGNFPPRFSGRQFPNYSSELNVNALELEDSALYLCASSLVPAGVGDTQYFGPGTRLTVL.

J is TRBJ1-4 and V is TRBV14, with D perhaps TRBD1 (5 bases). CDR1 and CDR2 (germline): SGHDN, FVKESK. Trimming took 3 bases from V and 8 from J, leaving 13 bases between them. This CDR3 has 14 amino acids. As DNA, the CDR3 is TGTGCCAGCAGCCACCGAGGGGCGGGCGAAAAACTGTTTTTT. Amino acid sequence: CASSHRGAGEKLFF.

The V and J genes are TRBV7-2 and TRBJ2-1; 7 positions agree with TRBD2. Germline trimming cut 5 bases from V and 5 bases from J; bases unmatched to any gene: 9. The V gene's germline CDR1 is SGHTA and CDR2 FQGNSA. The CDR3 is 15 amino acids. As DNA, the CDR3 is TGTGCCAGCAGCCCAACCGGGACTAAACACAATGAGCAGTTCTTC. It encodes CASSPTGTKHNEQFF.

This sequence joins TRBV6-5 and TRBJ2-5; weak D call: TRBD2 (5 bases). V lost 6 bases and J 5 bases, leaving 13 bases between the germline ends. Germline CDR1 MNHEY, CDR2 SVGAGI. The CDR3 has 13 amino acids. CDR3 coding DNA: TGTGCCAGCAGCTGGGCCCGCGGGGAGACCCAGTACTTC. Residues: CASSWARGETQYF.

V usage is TRBV5-1 and J usage is TRBJ2-5, with D tentatively TRBD2 (6 bases). V lost 4 bases and J 5 bases, leaving 15 bases between the germline ends. CDR1 SGHRS and CDR2 YFSETQ come from the germline V gene. CDR3 length: 14 residues. CDR3 sequence reads: CASSIGGDGETQYF. DNA for the CDR3: TGCGCCAGCAGCATTGGCGGGGACGGGGAGACCCAGTACTTC.

The V and J genes are TRBV5-4 and TRBJ1-1; 11 nucleotides align to TRBD1. Germline V gene lookup returns CDR1 SGHNT and CDR2 YYREEE (reference sequence). V trimming: 4 bases; J trimming: 2 bases; junction bases outside the gene matches: 4. The CDR3 totals 15 residues. CDR3 sequence (DNA): TGTGCCAGCAGCGGACAGGGGGCAGGTAACACTGAAGCTTTCTTT. Residues: CASSGQGAGNTEAFF.

The V and J genes are TRBV2 and TRBJ1-5; the D is unclear. The CDR3 is 14 residues long. V dropped 4 bases and J dropped 2 bases, with 9 bases sitting between them. Germline V gene lookup returns CDR1 SNHLY and CDR2 FYNNEI. CDR3 loop: CASSASAGNQPQHF. The CDR3 region has the DNA TGTGCCAGCAGTGCGTCAGCGGGCAATCAGCCCCAGCATTTT. Full variable domain (remainder filled in from reference TRBV2 and TRBJ1-5): EPEVTQTPSHQVTQMGQEVILRCVPISNHLYFYWYRQILGQKVEFLVSFYNNEISEKSEIFDDQFSVERPDGSNFTLKIRSTKLEDSAMYFCASSASAGNQPQHFGDGTRLSIL.

V is TRBV11-2 and J is TRBJ2-7, with a possible D match to TRBD1 (6 bases). This CDR3 comprises 14 residues. From germline, CDR1 is SGHAT and CDR2 FQNNGV. V was clipped by 6 bases and J by 0 bases, with 12 bases between them. CDR3 sequence: CASRGDTLSYEQYF. DNA for the CDR3: TGTGCCAGCAGGGGGGACACACTCTCCTACGAGCAGTACTTC.

This sequence joins TRBV2 and TRBJ1-2, with a weak D call TRBD1 (5 bases). The CDR3 is made up of 12 amino acids. Germline assignment: CDR1 SNHLY and CDR2 FYNNEI. Trimming cost V 5 bases and J 7 bases, with 11 bases left between them. In DNA form, the CDR3 reads TGTGCCAGCAGTCCCCCCGGGACTGGCTACACCTTC. Amino acid sequence: CASSPPGTGYTF. The whole variable domain, remainder taken from reference TRBV2 and TRBJ1-2, is EPEVTQTPSHQVTQMGQEVILRCVPISNHLYFYWYRQILGQKVEFLVSFYNNEISEKSEIFDDQFSVERPDGSNFTLKIRSTKLEDSAMYFCASSPPGTGYTFGSGTRLTVV.

The CDR3 sequence is CAWSHRGLEAFF. The CDR3 bases are TGTGCCTGGAGCCACAGGGGATTAGAAGCTTTCTTT. This rearrangement joins TRBV30 to TRBJ1-1; 7 nucleotides match TRBD1. CDR3 length: 12 amino acids. Germline V lookup: CDR1 GTSNPN, CDR2 SVGIG (reference sequence). V lost 3 bases and J lost 8; bases outside the gene matches: 6.